This paragraph reports one T cell receptor (beta chain). CDR1 is LNHDA and CDR2 is SQIVND in the germline V gene (reference sequence). The CDR3 consists of 14 residues. The V gene lost 3 bases and the J gene lost 4 bases, with 12 bases spanning the gap. Only in-frame clones appear in the TCRdb table, and some are missing; sequencing was by immunoSEQ multiplex PCR. The table has tens of thousands of clones, around 90% seen once. These data come from a study of T cell responses to AZD1222 COVID-19 vaccine. This TCR derives from an adult in good health. The specimen was peripheral blood, collected on day 0 of AZD1222 vaccination. The chain is built from TRBV19 and TRBJ1-2, with D possibly matching TRBD1 (6 bases). CDR3 loop: CASSIPQQGYGYTF. The DNA of the CDR3 is TGTGCCAGTAGTATTCCCCAACAGGGCTATGGCTACACCTTC. Variable domain in full (rest from reference TRBV19 and TRBJ1-2): DGGITQSPKYLFRKEGQNVTLSCEQNLNHDAMYWYRQDPGQGLRLIYYSQIVNDFQKGDIAEGYSVSREKKESFPLTVTSAQKNPTAFYLCASSIPQQGYGYTFGSGTRLTVV.